This entry lists 17 T cell receptor beta chains sequenced from one sample in a study of vaccination and CD4 T cells after COVID-19. Treatment meaning: roughly 11-day PBMC culture with coronavirus spike peptide pools or control peptides (ViraFEST assay). Those CD4+ T cells from the unexposed donor predate the COVID-19 pandemic (2011-2018). Sequenced with the Oncomine TCR Beta short-read assay was DNA taken from cultured CD4+ T cells. The source of extracted genomic DNA was cultured CD4+ T cells. TCRdb analysed the PCR reads with MiXCR anew, one entry per CDR3 protein. The repertoire holds 10,000 or so distinct CDR3 sequences, with 35% to 45% as singletons. The antigens of these receptors remain unknown. The source material was CD4+ T cells from blood, cultured in vitro. The receptors originated from a human donor in good health.

This clonotype was observed a handful of times. The J gene is TRBJ1-2, the V gene TRBV19; 12 bases agree with TRBD1. V lost 5 bases and J lost 8; bases outside the gene matches: 6. The length of the CDR3 is 14 residues. The germline V gene encodes CDR1 LNHDA and CDR2 SQIVND (reference sequence). Here the CDR3 reads CASSPLGQGAGYTF. The CDR3 DNA reads as TGTGCCAGTAGTCCCTTGGGACAGGGGGCCGGCTACACCTTC.

In this sample, this clonotype turned up a few times. The chain has TRBV20-1 and TRBJ2-3; D gene ambiguous. In germline, CDR1 is DFQATT, CDR2 SNEGSKA (reference sequence). There are 13 residues in the CDR3. Trimming shortened V by 3 bases and J by 4 bases, and 11 bases separated the two germline ends. Here the CDR3 reads CSARASYPDTQYF. CDR3 DNA sequence: TGCAGTGCTAGGGCCAGCTACCCAGATACGCAGTATTTT.

The rearrangement links TRBV28 to TRBJ1-1; D perhaps matches TRBD1 (5 bases). CDR3 length: 13 residues. Germline V gene lookup returns CDR1 MDHEN and CDR2 SYDVKM. V was pared by 10 bases and J by 0 bases, with 12 bases between. This CDR3 reads CATQGRMNTEAFF. The DNA of the CDR3 is TGTGCCACTCAGGGACGCATGAACACTGAAGCTTTCTTT.

The chain couples TRBV10-3 to TRBJ2-5; 14 bases match TRBD2. The CDR3 loop spans 14 amino acids. Germline CDR1 reads ENHRY; CDR2 reads SYGVKD. Unmatched junction bases numbered 6, after V lost 10 bases and J lost 5 bases. The CDR3 DNA reads TGTGCCACCAGACTAGCGGGAGGGGGGGAGACCCAGTACTTC. Its protein product is CATRLAGGGETQYF.

This clonotype was seen a handful of times. The chain has TRBV7-2 and TRBJ1-1; weak D call: TRBD1 (6 bases). The germline CDR1 and CDR2 sequences are SGHTA and FQGNSA. V gave up 0 bases and J gave up 8 bases, with 10 bases separating them. The CDR3 length is 13 residues. CDR3 sequence: CASSLASGAEAFF. The CDR3 nucleotides are TGTGCCAGCAGCTTAGCATCGGGGGCGGAAGCTTTCTTT. The full variable domain, rest sourced from reference TRBV7-2 and TRBJ1-1, is GAGVSQSPSNKVTEKGKDVELRCDPISGHTALYWYRQSLGQGLEFLIYFQGNSAPDKSGLPSDRFSAERTGGSVSTLTIQRTQQEDSAVYLCASSLASGAEAFFGQGTRLTVV.

The rearrangement links TRBV6-5 to TRBJ2-2, with D possibly TRBD1 on 6 matching bases. The CDR3 is 17 residues long. Germline CDR1 is MNHEY and CDR2 is SVGAGI. Between the trimmed V and J ends, which lost 1 base and 0 bases, there was a span of 12 bases. The CDR3 region is CASSYFPTGTNTGELFF. DNA for the CDR3: TGTGCCAGCAGTTACTTTCCCACAGGGACGAACACCGGGGAGCTGTTTTTT.

The table lists this clonotype with a few counts. This chain connects TRBV7-2 to TRBJ1-5; perhaps TRBD1 as D (5 bases). Trimming shortened V by 1 base and J by 7 bases, and 11 bases separated the two germline ends. The CDR3 length is 14 residues. Germline CDR1 and CDR2: SGHTA and FQGNSA. CDR3 sequence (DNA): TGTGCCAGCAGCTTAGGGGGGAGTTCCCAGCCCCAGCATTTT. Translation: CASSLGGSSQPQHF. Based on the CDR3 plus reference TRBV7-2 and TRBJ1-5, the full variable domain is GAGVSQSPSNKVTEKGKDVELRCDPISGHTALYWYRQSLGQGLEFLIYFQGNSAPDKSGLPSDRFSAERTGGSVSTLTIQRTQQEDSAVYLCASSLGGSSQPQHFGDGTRLSIL.

The chain links TRBV20-1 to TRBJ2-5, with a weak D call TRBD2 (6 bases). Germline V gives CDR1 DFQATT, CDR2 SNEGSKA (reference sequence). CDR3 length equals 15 residues. The V gene lost 3 bases and the J gene lost 5 bases, with 19 bases spanning the gap. CDR3 sequence: CSARALAGRGETQYF. The CDR3 DNA is TGCAGTGCTAGGGCCCTCGCGGGGCGAGGGGAGACCCAGTACTTC.

This chain connects TRBV7-2 to TRBJ2-4; D ambiguous. Germline CDR1 is SGHTA and CDR2 is FQGNSA. V was pared by 2 bases and J by 0 bases, with 5 bases between. The CDR3 covers 14 residues. The CDR3 DNA reads TGTGCCAGCAGCTTATCCAGAGCCAAAAACATTCAGTACTTC. It yields the protein CASSLSRAKNIQYF.

This chain joins TRBV27 and TRBJ2-3, with TRBD2 matching 8 bases. V was pared by 3 bases and J by 4 bases, with 3 bases of the junction left unmatched. Germline lookup yields CDR1 MNHEY and CDR2 SMNVEV (reference sequence). The CDR3 totals 14 residues. The CDR3 nucleotides are TGTGCCAGCAGTTTTATCGGGAGGGCAGATACGCAGTATTTT. It specifies CASSFIGRADTQYF.

In this sample, this clonotype turned up once. This chain uses TRBV20-1 with TRBJ2-1, with 11 bases aligning to TRBD2. CDR3 length equals 19 residues. J gave up 4 bases and V 3 bases, and 17 bases lay outside the gene matches. Looked up from germline, CDR1 is DFQATT and CDR2 is SNEGSKA (reference sequence). This CDR3 is CSASRLTSGSGGGYNEQFF. The CDR3 nucleotides read TGCAGTGCTAGTAGGTTAACTAGCGGGAGTGGAGGTGGATACAATGAGCAGTTCTTC.

Remarks on this clonotype: A junction end diverges from the germline sequence, so it may reflect a read error. The chain has TRBV2 and TRBJ1-2; D is possibly TRBD1 (5 bases). This CDR3 has 11 residues. Germline CDR1 and CDR2: SNHLY and FYNNEI. The DNA of the CDR3 is TGTGCCAGCAGACTGGAAGGGACCTACAGCTTC. Translated: CASRLEGTYSF.

The chain joins TRBV4-3 to TRBJ2-7; maybe TRBD2 (6 bases). This CDR3 has 15 amino acids. Trimming removed 4 bases from V and 5 bases from J, with 18 bases in between. Looked up from germline, CDR1 is LGHNA and CDR2 is YSLEER. The CDR3: CASSLSRGTLDEQYF. CDR3 nucleotides: TGCGCCAGCAGCCTCTCACGGGGGACCTTAGACGAGCAGTACTTC.

The chain combines TRBV5-1 with TRBJ2-7, with 10 bases matching TRBD1. Trimming removed 3 bases from V and 3 bases from J; junction bases left unmatched: 6. Germline CDR1 SGHRS, CDR2 YFSETQ. CDR3 length: 15 residues. CDR3 sequence (DNA): TGCGCCAGCAGCTCCGGGGACAGGGGTTTCTACGAGCAGTACTTC. Translating it yields CASSSGDRGFYEQYF.

This clonotype was observed a few times. The chain joins TRBV10-3 to TRBJ1-6; D gene unclear. Germline V lookup: CDR1 ENHRY, CDR2 SYGVKD. Trimming took off 1 base at V and 7 bases at J, with 5 bases between the two ends. The CDR3 covers 13 residues. The CDR3 nucleotides read TGTGCCATCAGTGAGTTATCAAATTCACCCCTCCACTTT. Its protein is CAISELSNSPLHF.

The chain joins TRBV5-1 to TRBJ2-5, with 7 bases aligning to TRBD1. Losses at the gene ends were 0 bases for V and 2 bases for J; bases not matched to a gene: 1. In germline, CDR1 is SGHRS, CDR2 YFSETQ. CDR3 length: 14 amino acids. The CDR3 loop is CASSLGQGQETQYF. The CDR3 coding sequence is TGCGCCAGCAGCTTGGGACAGGGTCAAGAGACCCAGTACTTC.

The genes are TRBV5-5 and TRBJ2-5; TRBD1 aligns across 7 bases. The length of the CDR3 is 18 residues. V was pared by 1 base and J by 5 bases, with 17 bases of the junction left unmatched. The germline V gene encodes CDR1 SGHKS and CDR2 YYEKEE (reference sequence). Here the CDR3 reads CASSLRYRDRVLGETQYF. CDR3 DNA sequence: TGTGCCAGCAGCTTGCGGTACCGAGACAGGGTATTGGGGGAGACCCAGTACTTC.